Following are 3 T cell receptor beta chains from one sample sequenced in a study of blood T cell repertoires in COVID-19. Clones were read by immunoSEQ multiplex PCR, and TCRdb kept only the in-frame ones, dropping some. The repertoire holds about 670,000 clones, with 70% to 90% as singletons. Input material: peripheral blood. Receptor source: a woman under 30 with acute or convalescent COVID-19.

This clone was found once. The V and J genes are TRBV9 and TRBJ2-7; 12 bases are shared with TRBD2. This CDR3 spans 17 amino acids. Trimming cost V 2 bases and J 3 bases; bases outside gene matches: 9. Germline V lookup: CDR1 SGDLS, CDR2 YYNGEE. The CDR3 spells CASSVGLAGTPIYEQYF. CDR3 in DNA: TGTGCCAGCAGCGTCGGACTAGCGGGGACGCCAATCTACGAGCAGTACTTC.

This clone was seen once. CDR3 bases: TGTGCCAGCATCCCCCGATTCGGGGGGGGGCTGAGCTATGGCTACACCTTC. Translation gives CASIPRFGGGLSYGYTF. The genes are TRBV27 and TRBJ1-2, with a possible D match to TRBD1 (6 bases). CDR3 size: 17 residues. Trimming removed 7 bases at V and 4 bases at J, with 25 bases between. From germline, CDR1 is MNHEY and CDR2 SMNVEV (reference sequence).

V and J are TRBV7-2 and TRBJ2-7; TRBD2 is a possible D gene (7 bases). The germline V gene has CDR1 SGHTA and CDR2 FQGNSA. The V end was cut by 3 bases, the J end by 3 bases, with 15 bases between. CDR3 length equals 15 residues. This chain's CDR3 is CASSFAAGAYYEQYF. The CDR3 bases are TGTGCCAGCAGCTTCGCTGCGGGGGCCTACTACGAGCAGTACTTC.